This T cell receptor beta chain was obtained from a study of T cell responses to AZD1222 COVID-19 vaccine. General study findings and limits: Repertoires were obtained solely post-peak T cell response. Among AZD1222 vaccinees, only five to seven were seropositive at baseline. Clonal diversity was possibly underestimated; the donors were predominantly white British and more often female.

Sequencing used immunoSEQ multiplex PCR; TCRdb keeps in-frame clones, though not all of them. The sample includes 90,000 to 100,000 clones, over 75% of them seen just once. Details on this clone: Antigen unknown.

The length of the CDR3 is 15 residues. The germline gives CDR1 LGHNT, CDR2 FRNRAP. The V and J ends lost 6 bases and 0 bases, in that order; junction bases with no gene match: 6. V and J are TRBV12-5 and TRBJ1-1, with 8 nucleotides matching TRBD1. The source material was peripheral blood, sampled on day 0 of AZD1222 vaccination. This clonotype originated in an adult in good health. The CDR3: CASGRTGPMNTEAFF. CDR3 coding DNA: TGTGCTAGTGGCAGGACAGGGCCTATGAACACTGAAGCTTTCTTT.